This TCR beta chain was found in a study of immune heterogeneity within non-small cell lung tumors. Across the whole study: Tumor histology was classified as squamous cell carcinoma in 4 cases, non-squamous carcinoma in around nine and not otherwise specified in 1. Findings and caveats of the study: Recurring identical dominant CDR3 beta clonotypes were observed across tumor sites within a patient, together with site-unique high-frequency clones. Between one patient and another, high-frequency T-cell receptor beta clonotypes were largely distinct.

Bulk tumor genomic DNA, roughly 600 ng per sample, was the template. Biopsies that were spaced far apart were taken, several per primary tumor, during surgery. Curative operations were performed on patients who had untreated, newly diagnosed non-small cell lung cancer. Losses at the gene ends were 4 bases for V and 4 bases for J; bases not matched to a gene: 3. The CDR3 length is 14 residues. Germline V lookup: CDR1 SGHAT, CDR2 FQNNGV. For this clonotype: What it binds is not known.

The TCR beta CDR3 region underwent multiplex PCR amplification with 32 V and 13 J primers. MiXCR, run by TCRdb on the multiplex PCR reads, gives a single entry per CDR3 protein. The sample consists of about 2,700 distinct CDR3 sequences, roughly half of them appearing once. Sequencing input: lung tumor tissue. This sequence originates from a man between 65 and 85 years old with non-small cell lung cancer. The genes are TRBV11-2 and TRBJ1-4, with 7 bases lining up with TRBD1. Here the CDR3 DNA reads TGTGCCAGCAGCTCGGGACAGTATAATGAAAAACTGTTTTTT. Translation gives CASSSGQYNEKLFF.